The 14 T cell receptor beta chains below come from one sample, sequenced in a study of metastatic and nonmetastatic thyroid tumors (dated by TCRdb to the early 2020s). The protocol used for the library was PCR. TCRdb shows the sequencer as Illumina HiSeq 4000. The public sequencing data were trimmed at Q25 with fastp and processed into clonotypes with MiXCR by TCRdb, which kept only in-frame beta chains. This sample lists about 15,000 clones; 25% were detected once. 11% of the sample goes to the ten largest clones. No patient had received any treatment before thyroid surgery. The sample consisted of tumor tissue. Receptors originate from a female donor with papillary thyroid cancer or a benign thyroid nodule (not recorded which). Some clones in this sample may be carry-over from other donors' samples.

This chain connects TRBV29-1 to TRBJ2-7; 13 nucleotides align to TRBD2. Trimming cost V 4 bases and J 0 bases; bases outside gene matches: 15. The CDR3 is 19 amino acids. Germline V lookup: CDR1 SQVTM, CDR2 ANQGSEA. As DNA, the CDR3 is TGCAGCGTTGTTATGTTGGGGGAGACTAGCGGGAGGTTCTCCTACGAGCAGTACTTC. This codes for CSVVMLGETSGRFSYEQYF.

This clone was counted ten times or more. V and J are TRBV5-6 and TRBJ2-7; D gene uncertain. Looked up from germline, CDR1 is SGHDT and CDR2 is YYEEEE. Trimming removed 5 bases from V and 3 bases from J, with 15 bases in between. The length of the CDR3 is 14 residues. Here the CDR3 DNA reads TGTGCCAGCAGATTGTTCCGTGGGCGCTACGAGCAGTACTTC. Translated, it gives CASRLFRGRYEQYF.

By sample fraction, this clone is medium-sized (0.01 to 0.1%). The chain uses TRBV27 and TRBJ1-5, with D hard to call. V was pared by 3 bases and J by 3 bases, with 9 bases between. CDR1 and CDR2 (germline): MNHEY, SMNVEV (reference sequence). The CDR3 spans 14 residues. CDR3 amino acids: CASSLWGVNQPQHF. The DNA for the CDR3 is TGTGCCAGCAGTTTGTGGGGAGTCAATCAGCCCCAGCATTTT.

This clone was recorded at least ten times. V gene TRBV2 combines with J gene TRBJ2-3; 8 nucleotides line up with TRBD1. The CDR3 loop spans 15 amino acids. The germline V gene encodes CDR1 SNHLY and CDR2 FYNNEI. Trimming took 4 bases from V and 4 from J; bases not matched to a gene: 7. The CDR3 DNA reads as TGTGCCAGCAGTGGTTATGGACAGGGTCCAGATACGCAGTATTTT. Translation: CASSGYGQGPDTQYF.

The chain links TRBV4-1 to TRBJ1-2, with D perhaps matching TRBD1 (6 bases). Germline CDR1 and CDR2: MGHRA and YSYEKL. Trimming shortened V by 0 bases and J by 4 bases, and 12 bases separated the two germline ends. This CDR3 has 15 residues. The DNA for the CDR3 is TGCGCCAGCAGCCAAGAGGGGGGCCTTATCTATGGCTACACCTTC. Translated: CASSQEGGLIYGYTF.

This clone is medium-sized within its sample. J is TRBJ2-7 and V is TRBV2; D ambiguous. The germline gives CDR1 SNHLY, CDR2 FYNNEI. Trimming pared 3 bases from V and 1 base from J, leaving 4 bases between. This CDR3 has 12 amino acids. The CDR3 loop reads CASSEWSYEQYF. CDR3 bases: TGTGCCAGCAGTGAGTGGTCCTACGAGCAGTACTTC.

The rearrangement joins TRBV3-1 to TRBJ2-1; 10 bases align to TRBD2. Trimming took 6 bases from V and 0 from J; bases not matched to a gene: 2. Germline V CDR1 and CDR2: LGHDT, YNNKEL (reference sequence). The CDR3 contains 15 residues. CDR3 sequence: CASRASGSSYNEQFF. DNA for the CDR3: TGTGCCAGCAGGGCTAGCGGGAGCTCCTACAATGAGCAGTTCTTC.

CDR3 loop: CASIVTSDNEQFF. The CDR3 DNA reads as TGCGCCAGCATCGTGACCTCTGACAATGAGCAGTTCTTC. The chain couples TRBV5-1 to TRBJ2-1; D is uncertain. The length of the CDR3 is 13 residues. Germline CDR1 and CDR2: SGHRS and YFSETQ. The V end was cut by 6 bases, the J end by 5 bases, with 12 bases between.

This clone was found many times. V and J are TRBV15 and TRBJ2-1; 10 positions match TRBD2. V shed 0 bases, J shed 12 bases, and the junction held 11 bases outside the gene matches. Germline CDR1 reads LNHNV; CDR2 reads YYDKDF (reference sequence). The CDR3 is 16 amino acids. CDR3 coding DNA: TGTGCCACCAGCAGAGAGGCGAGCGGGAGGGTCCGGGTGCAGTTCTTC. Its translation: CATSREASGRVRVQFF.

The chain employs TRBV12-3 or TRBV12-4 and TRBJ2-7; TRBD1 agrees at 8 bases. The V segment lost 5 bases and the J segment 3 bases; nucleotides outside the gene matches: 6. The CDR3 loop spans 14 amino acids. CDR3 residues: CASSPTGEGYEQYF. CDR3 sequence (DNA): TGTGCCAGCAGTCCGACAGGGGAAGGCTACGAGCAGTACTTC.

This clone is medium-sized by share. This chain uses TRBV4-2 with TRBJ2-7, with 8 bases identical to TRBD2. The CDR3 is made up of 15 amino acids. Germline CDR1 reads LGHNA; CDR2 reads YNFKEQ. Unmatched junction bases numbered 7, after V lost 4 bases and J lost 2 bases. CDR3 sequence: CASSPRLAYTYEQYF. CDR3 bases: TGTGCCAGCAGCCCCCGACTAGCGTATACCTACGAGCAGTACTTC.

This clone counts as medium-sized. This rearrangement joins TRBV28 to TRBJ2-7; D gene ambiguous. V was trimmed by 3 bases and J by 2 bases, leaving 14 bases between them. The CDR3 consists of 15 residues. Germline V gives CDR1 MDHEN, CDR2 SYDVKM. Written as DNA, the CDR3 is TGTGCCAGCAGTTTGGAGAAGCAGGCGACCTACGAGCAGTACTTC. Amino acid sequence: CASSLEKQATYEQYF.

In this sample, this clone turned up a few times. Without the conserved terminal phenylalanine or tryptophan, this CDR3 likely stems from a read error. V and J are TRBV12-3 or TRBV12-4 and TRBJ2-1; maybe TRBD2 (5 bases). CDR3 length: 11 amino acids. Trimming pared 7 bases from V and 10 bases from J, leaving 11 bases between. The CDR3 region has the DNA TGTGCCAGCATTTCCACTAGAGAGCAGTTCCTC. It codes for CASISTREQFL.

This clone occurred a few times. V is TRBV19 and J is TRBJ1-2; D not resolved. Germline CDR1 is LNHDA and CDR2 is SQIVND (reference sequence). With 6 bases removed from V and 3 bases from J, the gap between germline ends came to 11 bases. This CDR3 contains 13 residues. The CDR3 loop reads CASRIREDYGYTF. The CDR3 DNA follows: TGTGCCAGTAGAATACGGGAGGACTATGGCTACACCTTC.